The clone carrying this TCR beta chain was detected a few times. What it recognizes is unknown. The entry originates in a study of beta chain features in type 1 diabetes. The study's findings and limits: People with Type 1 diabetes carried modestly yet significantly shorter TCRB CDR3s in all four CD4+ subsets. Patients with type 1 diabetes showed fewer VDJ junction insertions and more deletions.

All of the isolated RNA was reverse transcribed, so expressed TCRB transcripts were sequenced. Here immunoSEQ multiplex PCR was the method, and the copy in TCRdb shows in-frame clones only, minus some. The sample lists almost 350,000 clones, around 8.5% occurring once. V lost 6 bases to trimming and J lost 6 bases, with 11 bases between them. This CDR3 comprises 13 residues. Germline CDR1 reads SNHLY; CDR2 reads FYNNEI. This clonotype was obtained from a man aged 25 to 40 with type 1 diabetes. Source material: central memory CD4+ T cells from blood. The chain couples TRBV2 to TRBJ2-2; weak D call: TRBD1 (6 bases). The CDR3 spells CASRKQGPGELFF. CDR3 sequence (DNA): TGTGCCAGCAGGAAACAGGGTCCCGGGGAGCTGTTTTTT.